The T cell receptor beta chain under discussion was sequenced for a study of Tregs in tolerant kidney transplant recipients. Overall study results and limits: The most relevant donor-specific Treg TCRbeta repertoire apparently came from expansion with activated donor B cells.

CD4+CD25+CD127- Tregs, CD4+CD25- non-Tregs, CD4 and CD8 cells were sorted. Worth noting for this clone: Its antigen remains unknown. The read ends 3 residues early relative to the CDR3; the germline J gene fills the gap.

This CDR3 contains 15 residues. The V segment lost 4 bases and the J segment 0 bases; nucleotides outside the gene matches: 4. CDR1 and CDR2 (germline): MRHNA, SNTAGT. Libraries were prepared by immunoSEQ multiplex PCR; TCRdb keeps only in-frame clonotypes and omits some of them. This sample's table has about 30,000 clones. J is TRBJ2-5 and V is TRBV6-4; TRBD1 matches 8 bases. Sequenced material: CD8+ T cells from blood, taken before the transplant. This TCR came from a human donor who received a combined kidney and bone marrow transplant. The covered CDR3 bases are TGTGCCAGCAGTGCCGGGACAGGAGACCAAGAGACC. Its protein is CASSAGTGDQET. The complete CDR3 reads CASSAGTGDQETQYF.